This T cell receptor beta chain originates from a study of blood T cell repertoires in COVID-19. The CDR3 contains 14 residues. Trimming took 3 bases from V and 5 from J, leaving 10 bases between them. CDR1 SEHNR and CDR2 FQNEAQ come from the germline V gene (reference sequence). Study processing details: From reference gene primer amplification, estimates of nucleated cell counts were derived. Repertoires were generated with immunoSEQ multiplex PCR, while TCRdb's copy carries only in-frame clones and drops some. For V, J and clone size, that table is used; D and trimming come from the DNA. The top ten clones hold around 55% of a sample with about 25,000 clones, more than 65% of them seen once.

This TCR derives from a man in his forties or fifties with active or convalescent COVID-19. The genes are TRBV7-9 and TRBJ2-2; possible D gene TRBD2, 6 bases. Sequenced sample: peripheral blood. CDR3 sequence: CASSLVAGTGELFF. For the CDR3, the DNA is TGTGCCAGCAGCTTGGTTGCGGGGACCGGGGAGCTGTTTTTT.